This passage covers 23 T cell receptor beta chains from one sample sequenced in a study of blood T cells in healthy people across ages. Primers used in a second PCR of roughly 6 to 12 cycles were a sample-barcoded 5' primer and a J-beta primer mix. Via MiXCR, TCRdb re-called the 5' RACE reads, giving one row per CDR3 protein. The sample has over a million distinct CDR3 sequences; roughly 40% are singletons. Material: blood. The receptors were gathered from a woman aged 18-29 years in good health.

The V call is TRBV2, the J call TRBJ1-4; the D gene is possibly TRBD1 (5 bases). Germline V gene lookup returns CDR1 SNHLY and CDR2 FYNNEI. The V and J ends lost 7 bases and 4 bases respectively, with 10 bases between them. The CDR3 covers 13 residues. DNA for the CDR3: TGTGCCAGCAATGAGGGGTATAATGAAAAACTGTTTTTT. Translating it yields CASNEGYNEKLFF.

A few counts support this clonotype. The J gene is TRBJ1-2, the V gene TRBV10-3; D is ambiguous. This CDR3 spans 14 amino acids. Germline V gene lookup returns CDR1 ENHRY and CDR2 SYGVKD. Trimming took off 5 bases at V and 2 bases at J, with 12 bases between the two ends. The CDR3 protein is CAISSEGENYGYTF. Here the CDR3 DNA reads TGTGCCATCAGTTCAGAAGGAGAGAACTATGGCTACACCTTC.

V and J are TRBV7-3 and TRBJ2-2, with 7 nucleotides matching TRBD1. The CDR3 sequence is 13 residues long. The junction had 2 bases not matched to a gene; V was cut back by 5 bases and J by 5 bases. The V gene's germline CDR1 is SGHTA and CDR2 FQGTGA. Here the CDR3 DNA reads TGTGCCAGCAGCGTCAGGGGGACCGGGGAGCTGTTTTTT. Its protein product is CASSVRGTGELFF.

This clonotype was observed at least ten times. This sequence joins TRBV27 and TRBJ2-7, with D tentatively TRBD1 (6 bases). V gave up 5 bases and J gave up 3 bases, with 11 bases separating them. CDR3 size: 13 residues. Germline loops: CDR1 MNHEY, CDR2 SMNVEV (reference sequence). The chain's CDR3 is CASSPGHLYEQYF. CDR3 in DNA: TGTGCCAGCAGTCCGGGACATCTCTACGAGCAGTACTTC.

The J gene is TRBJ1-1, the V gene TRBV15; no clear D. From germline, CDR1 is LNHNV and CDR2 YYDKDF (reference sequence). The CDR3 consists of 15 residues. V lost 0 bases and J 2 bases, leaving 10 bases between the germline ends. The DNA for the CDR3 is TGTGCCACCAGCAGAGATTTCACCGCCAACACTGAAGCTTTCTTT. It yields the protein CATSRDFTANTEAFF. The variable domain in full, with the rest retrieved from reference TRBV15 and TRBJ1-1, is DAMVIQNPRYQVTQFGKPVTLSCSQTLNHNVMYWYQQKSSQAPKLLFHYYDKDFNNEADTPDNFQSRRPNTSFCFLDIRSPGLGDTAMYLCATSRDFTANTEAFFGQGTRLTVV.

V is TRBV12-3 or TRBV12-4 and J is TRBJ1-2, with 8 positions matching TRBD1. Germline trimming cut 5 bases from V and 11 bases from J; bases unmatched to any gene: 10. The CDR3 has 13 residues. CDR3 sequence: CASSTGQGRVYTF. The CDR3 nucleotides read TGTGCCAGCAGTACAGGACAGGGTAGGGTGTACACCTTC.

The chain carries TRBV20-1 and TRBJ2-1; D unclear. Trimming pared 0 bases from V and 10 bases from J, leaving 10 bases between. This CDR3 is built from 12 residues. Germline V CDR1 and CDR2: DFQATT, SNEGSKA (reference sequence). The CDR3, as DNA: TGCAGTGCTAGAGATGCGGCTTACGAGCAGTTCTTC. This encodes CSARDAAYEQFF.

This sequence joins TRBV20-1 and TRBJ1-5; 10 bases align to TRBD1. The CDR3 runs 16 residues. Germline V lookup: CDR1 DFQATT, CDR2 SNEGSKA (reference sequence). Trimming cost V 0 bases and J 5 bases; bases outside gene matches: 7. The DNA of the CDR3 is TGCAGTGCTAGAGATAAAGTGGGACAGGGGCATCAGCCCCAGCATTTT. Encoded protein: CSARDKVGQGHQPQHF.

The J gene is TRBJ2-1, the V gene TRBV12-3 or TRBV12-4; 9 bases align to TRBD1. The CDR3 has 14 residues. J lost 8 bases, V lost 5 bases, and 7 bases had no gene match. The CDR3 nucleotides read TGTGCCAGCAGTCCCGGGACAGGGTGGTATGAGCAGTTCTTC. Protein sequence: CASSPGTGWYEQFF.

This clonotype was counted between two and nine times. V and J are TRBV7-2 and TRBJ2-1; no reliable D call. Germline V gene lookup returns CDR1 SGHTA and CDR2 FQGNSA. The V end lost 1 base, the J end lost 7 bases, and 14 bases lay between the germline ends. CDR3 length: 15 amino acids. The CDR3 bases are TGTGCCAGCAGCTTAGAGGCGACCCGGGCGAATGAGCAGTTCTTC. This codes for CASSLEATRANEQFF.

This clonotype was counted between two and nine times. The rearrangement joins TRBV12-3 or TRBV12-4 to TRBJ1-2; no clear D gene. This CDR3 has 13 residues. V was cut by 7 bases and J by 6 bases, with 15 bases left in between. CDR3 residues: CASTFGLRDGYTF. In nucleotides, the CDR3 is TGTGCCAGCACCTTCGGACTGAGGGATGGCTACACCTTC.

This clonotype turned up a few times. This chain connects TRBV6-1 to TRBJ1-4, with 7 nucleotides matching TRBD1. J was trimmed by 3 bases and V by 6 bases; bases with no gene match: 7. Germline CDR1 reads MNHNS; CDR2 reads SASEGT. The CDR3 runs to 15 residues. CDR3 region: CASSGGTDSNEKLFF. CDR3 DNA sequence: TGTGCCAGCAGCGGGGGGACAGACTCTAATGAAAAACTGTTTTTT.

There are a few counts of this clonotype. The chain employs TRBV20-1 and TRBJ2-1, with 10 bases identical to TRBD2. V was pared by 6 bases and J by 7 bases, with 12 bases of the junction left unmatched. Germline CDR1 reads DFQATT; CDR2 reads SNEGSKA (reference sequence). The CDR3 is 15 amino acids. The chain's CDR3 is CSARTPGLAWNEQFF. The CDR3 DNA reads TGCAGTGCGCGGACTCCGGGACTAGCGTGGAATGAGCAGTTCTTC.

This clonotype was seen more than once but under ten times. The V call is TRBV4-2, the J call TRBJ2-2; D not certain. CDR1 is LGHNA, CDR2 YNFKEQ, per germline. V dropped 1 base and J dropped 8 bases, with 11 bases sitting between them. This CDR3 spans 14 amino acids. The DNA of the CDR3 is TGTGCCAGCAGCCAAGGTCATGGTGGGGGGGAGCTGTTTTTT. It translates to CASSQGHGGGELFF.

This clonotype was seen only a few times. In nucleotides, the CDR3 is TGTGCCAGCAGCGTAGGGCCGGGTTCCGAGACCCAGTACTTC. Translating gives CASSVGPGSETQYF. The chain carries TRBV9 and TRBJ2-5; D gene unclear. The CDR3 totals 14 residues. Germline V gives CDR1 SGDLS, CDR2 YYNGEE. With 0 bases removed from V and 5 bases from J, the gap between germline ends came to 11 bases. The full variable domain, its missing parts supplied by reference TRBV9 and TRBJ2-5, is DSGVTQTPKHLITATGQRVTLRCSPRSGDLSVYWYQQSLDQGLQFLIQYYNGEERAKGNILERFSAQQFPDLHSELNLSSLELGDSALYFCASSVGPGSETQYFGPGTRLLVL.

The chain carries TRBV20-1 and TRBJ1-5; TRBD1 is a possible D gene (6 bases). This CDR3 is 15 amino acids long. Germline loops: CDR1 DFQATT, CDR2 SNEGSKA (reference sequence). V lost 4 bases and J lost 0, with 13 bases in between. Here the CDR3 reads CSATGGSYSNQPQHF. DNA for the CDR3: TGCAGTGCTACCGGGGGCAGTTATAGCAATCAGCCCCAGCATTTT.

In this sample, this clonotype turned up a few times. This rearrangement joins TRBV3-1 to TRBJ1-2; 8 bases match TRBD1. Germline CDR1 LGHDT, CDR2 YNNKEL (reference sequence). J gave up 7 bases and V 0 bases, and 10 bases lay outside the gene matches. This CDR3 has 16 residues. CDR3 region: CASSQDIRDRSSGYTF. In DNA, the CDR3 is TGTGCCAGCAGCCAAGATATTCGGGACAGGTCTAGTGGCTACACCTTC.

This clonotype showed up just a few times. The V call is TRBV2, the J call TRBJ1-5; D is undetermined. Germline assignment: CDR1 SNHLY and CDR2 FYNNEI. The V end lost 5 bases, the J end lost 4 bases, and 9 bases lay between the germline ends. This CDR3 has 13 amino acids. The CDR3 is CASSQNLNQPQHF. For the CDR3, the DNA is TGTGCCAGCAGTCAAAATTTGAATCAGCCCCAGCATTTT.

The V call is TRBV7-8, the J call TRBJ2-2; D tentatively fits TRBD1 or TRBD2 (5 bases each). CDR3 size: 16 residues. V lost 5 bases, J lost 0 bases, and 13 bases lay in between. Germline lookup yields CDR1 SGHVS and CDR2 FQNEAQ. Here the CDR3 reads CASSLPPGPNTGELFF. The CDR3, as DNA: TGTGCCAGCAGCCTTCCGCCGGGGCCGAACACCGGGGAGCTGTTTTTT.

This clonotype came up a few times. This rearrangement joins TRBV6-2 or TRBV6-3 to TRBJ2-6, with TRBD1 matching over 7 bases. The V gene's germline CDR1 is MNHEY and CDR2 SVGEGT. The CDR3 covers 15 residues. The V and J ends lost 8 bases and 4 bases, in that order; junction bases with no gene match: 8. The CDR3 region has the DNA TGTGCCAGCGGGTCAACAGGGGTCGGGGCCAACGTCCTGACTTTC. Protein: CASGSTGVGANVLTF.

The chain carries TRBV24-1 and TRBJ2-3, with D unresolved. V was clipped by 0 bases and J by 2 bases, with 2 bases between them. Germline V gene sequence: CDR1 KGHDR, CDR2 SFDVKD. The CDR3 extends over 13 amino acids. The CDR3: CATSDLPTDTQYF. CDR3 nucleotide sequence: TGTGCCACCAGTGATTTGCCCACAGATACGCAGTATTTT.

V gene TRBV2 combines with J gene TRBJ1-2; tentatively, D is TRBD1 (5 bases). The CDR3 consists of 15 residues. V was shortened by 7 bases and J by 4 bases, with 19 bases between the two germline ends. Germline values: CDR1 SNHLY, CDR2 FYNNEI. DNA for the CDR3: TGTGCCAGCAAGTTGGGCTGGACTGACAGCTATGGCTACACCTTC. Translating it yields CASKLGWTDSYGYTF.

The chain carries TRBV28 and TRBJ2-3; no firm D call. CDR3 size: 12 residues. Germline V CDR1 and CDR2: MDHEN, SYDVKM. V was cut by 5 bases and J by 8 bases, with 11 bases left in between. Here the CDR3 reads CASSTIAGTQYF. CDR3 DNA: TGTGCCAGCAGTACCATTGCCGGTACGCAGTATTTT.